This TCR beta chain is drawn from a study of human T cells and chemical hapten exposure. Points from the study as a whole: Sensitization with DPC brought no change to TCRs above 1 in 1000 in frequency.

Unique molecular identifiers were attached to individual cDNA molecules during library preparation. As handled by the study authors: Sampled TCR counts reached a median of approximately 100,000 per sample, with values ranging from 23,224 to 690,600. TCRdb fed the reads into MiXCR, producing one record per CDR3 protein. The V and J calls were determined by TCRdb, not by the authors. Of 2,500 to 4,000 distinct CDR3 sequences listed, approximately 45% are singletons. With respect to this clonotype: The antigen is not known.

RNA extraction used unfractionated whole blood as the source of total RNA. The sequence was obtained from a human donor who had alopecia or was a healthy volunteer (not recorded which). Some clones in this sample may be carry-over from other donors' samples. This table probably holds off-target reads from a library built for another chain. The specimen was whole blood.

CDR3 sequence reads: CASRGALDTGELFF. CDR3 coding DNA: TGCGCCAGCAGAGGAGCCCTTGACACCGGGGAGCTGTTTTTT. The V call is TRBV5-1, the J call TRBJ2-2; unclear D gene. Germline lookup yields CDR1 SGHRS and CDR2 YFSETQ. V was clipped by 5 bases and J by 3 bases, with 11 bases between them. CDR3 length: 14 amino acids.